This T cell receptor (beta chain) stems from a study of blood T cell repertoires in COVID-19 (dated by TCRdb to 2019 to 2021). Study-wide context: The collaborator samples originated in the United States, Italy and Spain and spanned the acute and convalescent phases of COVID-19. The samples were drawn from the first 160 participants of the ongoing ImmuneRACE study and from over 950 subjects provided by 6 global collaborators. HLA class I and class II types, where available, came from metadata supplied by the sample provider rather than from assay-based typing. A de-identified subject ID, COVID-19 status, age in years and sex were almost always included in the sample metadata. The prospective study material was composed of cDNA or gDNA derived from T cells, B-cell-depleted T cells, or PBMCs. The repertoires were made available in a free public database intended to serve as a resource for research on the immune response to SARS-CoV-2. Subjects who had been exposed to COVID-19, were actively infected with it, or had recovered from it provided the deeply sampled blood TCRbeta repertoires that made up the dataset. Paper-wide results and their limitations: How much clinical and demographic metadata was included differed by source and by participant, and the metadata was provided uncurated.

This clone was detected only once. Its specific antigen is unknown. No much larger clone exists at a distance of one base, and base qualities are not known. TCRbeta CDR3 regions were amplified from genomic DNA by means of the immunoSEQ Assay, a bias-controlled multiplex PCR. Per the original workflow: The number of nucleated cells in each sample was estimated by amplification of reference gene primers within the assay. To quantify the absolute abundance of each unique TCRbeta CDR3 rearrangement, sequence reads were collapsed and filtered. For each sample, productive Simpson clonality was calculated as the square root of Simpson's diversity index over productive rearrangements. TCRdb retrieved this table from immuneACCESS and kept in-frame rearrangements only. Not all clones are present; in checked studies, unresolved V genes account for under half, and no reason is known for the remainder. The V and J calls and clone size were taken over from that table, and D and trimming were inferred from the DNA. A total of 15,000 to 19,000 clones appear in this sample, about 85% of them only once. The ten largest clones capture around 50% of the sample.

V and J lose 6 bases and 0 bases, and a span of 6 bases separates them. The CDR3 starts with the cysteine, ends with the phenylalanine, and has 13 residues. Only the CDR3 region is kept as DNA, spanning 39 bases read in frame from base 1. Whole blood was collected in K2EDTA tubes by collaborating institutions according to the institutions' own protocols. For TCRbeta analysis, collaborator samples were shipped as frozen whole blood, as isolated PBMCs, or as DNA extracted from either sample type. The sequencing sample was made of peripheral blood. The V and J genes are TRBV12-3 or TRBV12-4 and TRBJ1-3, with the D gene too uncertain to name. The clonotype comes from a man between 60 and 70 years old with acute or convalescent COVID-19. The nucleotide sequence is TGTGCCAGCAGCCAGAACTCTGGAAACACCATATATTTT. It encodes CASSQNSGNTIYF.